This T cell receptor beta chain appears in the sequencing data of a study of graft-versus-host responses after intestinal transplantation. Study summary: Recipients had transplants, and these were multivisceral, liver-intestinal, or isolated intestinal. Recipients were all induced with anti-thymocyte globulin, then given tacrolimus and steroids for about 3 years.

As regards this clone: The antigen remains unidentified.

Trimming took 6 bases from V and 2 from J; bases not matched to a gene: 5. This CDR3 is built from 16 residues. From germline, CDR1 is SNHLY and CDR2 FYNNEI. Data came from immunoSEQ multiplex PCR; TCRdb stores just in-frame clones and leaves some out. The sample yields more than 90,000 clones, approximately 92% seen once. Overall study results and limits: Investigators detected GvH clones in recipient marrow, with some emerging earlier in ileum or blood.

The sample here was unstimulated CD4+ T cells sorted from spleen or lymph node cells, taken before transplant. The rearrangement joins TRBV2 to TRBJ2-3; the match to TRBD2 covers 13 bases. This receptor was identified in a human donor who was the organ donor for an intestinal transplant. The CDR3 protein is CASSRTSGRNTDTQYF. CDR3 sequence (DNA): TGTGCCAGCAGCCGGACTAGCGGGAGAAACACAGATACGCAGTATTTT.